The present T cell receptor (beta chain) was sequenced within a study of monozygotic twins with inflammatory bowel disease. Study observations and caveats: IBD patients showed reduced TCRbeta diversity (inverse Simpson) versus healthy co-twins. Concordance status among twins (concordant versus discordant) showed no link to repertoire similarity, possibly from limited power.

The V gene's germline CDR1 is KGHSH and CDR2 LQKENI. This CDR3 has 14 amino acids. A word on this clonotype: What it binds is unknown.

Researchers used template switching to add UMIs featuring a 6-nucleotide sample barcode. Using the 5' RACE reads, TCRdb records one entry per CDR3 protein without DNA. With more than 95,000 distinct CDR3 sequences in the sample, the ten largest clones hold 1.5% to 2%. The sequencing sample was made of blood. V usage is TRBV18 and J usage is TRBJ1-4; the TRBD1 assignment by TCRdb is unverifiable without DNA. This TCR derives from a human donor with ulcerative colitis or Crohn's disease, or a healthy co-twin of an affected twin (not recorded which). CDR3 region: CASQSGQGKEKLFF.